The 20 T cell receptor beta chains presented below share a single source sample, sequenced in a study of cytomegalovirus exposure and HLA in healthy donors. In the PCR, 60 Vbeta and 13 Jbeta primers were used. TCRdb keeps only in-frame clones here, not all; method: immunoSEQ multiplex PCR. The sample contains some 99,000 clones, 76% of which appear only once. Sequencing was done on a sample of PBMCs. Receptors originate from a man aged 35-49 years in good health and CMV-seronegative.

With regard to this clone: The junction differs from germline at one of its ends, possibly a read error. The chain carries TRBV7-9 and TRBJ2-2; a possible D gene is TRBD1 (5 bases). The CDR3 sequence is 15 residues long. Germline loops: CDR1 SEHNR, CDR2 FQNEAQ (reference sequence). The CDR3 spells CSSRPTERNTGELFF. The CDR3 bases are TGTTCCAGCAGACCGACAGAAAGAAACACCGGGGAGCTGTTTTTT.

The V gene is TRBV28, the J gene TRBJ2-2; 8 bases fit TRBD2. The V gene's germline CDR1 is MDHEN and CDR2 SYDVKM. The CDR3 covers 16 residues. V gave up 3 bases and J gave up 1 base; unmatched junction bases: 4. The CDR3 DNA is TGTGCCAGCAGTTTCCCGGGACTAGAGAACACCGGGGAGCTGTTTTTT. Translated, it gives CASSFPGLENTGELFF.

In nucleotides, the CDR3 is TGTGCCAGCAGCTTTACCGGGGAAGCACGGACCGGGGAGCTGTTTTTT. This sequence encodes CASSFTGEARTGELFF. The chain employs TRBV5-5 and TRBJ2-2; TRBD2 might be the D (5 bases). Between the trimmed V and J ends, which lost 2 bases and 5 bases, there was a span of 16 bases. The CDR3 has 16 amino acids. Germline CDR1 SGHKS, CDR2 YYEKEE (reference sequence).

This clone has only a few counts. V is TRBV20-1 and J is TRBJ1-1; 7 nucleotides agree with TRBD1. This CDR3 has 11 residues. Germline values: CDR1 DFQATT, CDR2 SNEGSKA (reference sequence). The CDR3 region is CKGQLNTEAFF. CDR3 sequence (DNA): TGCAAGGGACAGTTGAACACTGAAGCTTTCTTT.

J is TRBJ1-6 and V is TRBV7-9; D is ambiguous. This CDR3 region has 10 residues. Trimming took off 5 bases at V and 15 bases at J, with 8 bases between the two ends. Per germline, CDR1 SEHNR and CDR2 FQNEAQ (reference sequence). DNA for the CDR3: TGTGCCAGCAGCCTGGAGGTCCTCCACTTT. Translated: CASSLEVLHF.

The genes are TRBV30 and TRBJ2-3; 9 bases line up with TRBD1. CDR1 is GTSNPN and CDR2 is SVGIG in the germline V gene (reference sequence). V shed 5 bases, J shed 0 bases, and the junction held 3 bases outside the gene matches. This CDR3 has 14 residues. The CDR3 spells CAWRTGVSTDTQYF. The CDR3 nucleotides are TGTGCCTGGCGGACAGGGGTAAGCACAGATACGCAGTATTTT.

This clone was counted only a few times. This chain connects TRBV27 to TRBJ1-5, with D perhaps TRBD1 (5 bases). Germline assignment: CDR1 MNHEY and CDR2 SMNVEV (reference sequence). Trimming pared 5 bases from V and 4 bases from J, leaving 9 bases between. The CDR3 contains 13 residues. Here the CDR3 reads CASSSRTNQPQHF. As DNA, the CDR3 is TGTGCCAGCAGTAGCCGGACAAATCAGCCCCAGCATTTT.

Only a few counts were recorded for this clone. This chain links TRBV7-8 with TRBJ1-2; D not resolved. Trimming left V 5 bases short and J 2 bases short, with 18 bases between. The germline CDR1 and CDR2 sequences are SGHVS and FQNEAQ. The CDR3 has 16 amino acids. CDR3 residues: CASSPPKARVNYGYTF. In DNA form, the CDR3 reads TGTGCCAGCAGCCCACCCAAGGCCCGGGTGAACTATGGCTACACCTTC.

The rearrangement links TRBV5-6 to TRBJ2-3, with 9 bases identical to TRBD1. This CDR3 spans 18 amino acids. Germline V CDR1 and CDR2: SGHDT, YYEEEE. The trim removed 1 base at V and 3 bases at J, leaving 12 bases unmatched. The CDR3 DNA sequence: TGTGCCAGCAGCTTGCTTATGAAGGAGGGGACAGGGACAGATACGCAGTATTTT. Amino acids: CASSLLMKEGTGTDTQYF.

J is TRBJ2-2 and V is TRBV7-9, with D possibly TRBD2 on 6 matching bases. The CDR3 consists of 16 residues. In germline, CDR1 is SEHNR, CDR2 FQNEAQ (reference sequence). Trimming shortened V by 5 bases and J by 5 bases, and 18 bases separated the two germline ends. CDR3 nucleotides: TGTGCCAGCAGCCCCGTGGACTACCAAGGGACCGGGGAGCTGTTTTTT. This translates into CASSPVDYQGTGELFF.

The V call is TRBV6-5, the J call TRBJ1-5, with D unresolved. The CDR3 contains 15 residues. The V gene lost 5 bases and the J gene lost 7 bases, with 18 bases spanning the gap. CDR1 is MNHEY, CDR2 SVGAGI, per germline. Here the CDR3 DNA reads TGTGCCAGCAGTCCCCTCAAGGAGGTGAGGCAGCCCCAGCATTTT. This encodes CASSPLKEVRQPQHF.

There are a few counts of this clone. The chain has TRBV7-7 and TRBJ2-2; TRBD2 matches 10 bases. Germline V gene lookup returns CDR1 SSHAT and CDR2 FNYEAQ (reference sequence). J lost 4 bases, V lost 8 bases, and 7 bases had no gene match. This CDR3 is built from 15 residues. The CDR3 DNA reads as TGTGCCAGCGGAGCGGGGGGGGCGGGCACCGGGGAGCTGTTTTTT. Translated, it gives CASGAGGAGTGELFF.

The rearrangement joins TRBV5-1 to TRBJ1-1; D is perhaps TRBD1 (6 bases). The V and J ends lost 10 bases and 0 bases respectively, with 16 bases between them. This CDR3 contains 14 residues. CDR1 and CDR2 from the germline V gene are SGHRS and YFSETQ. The CDR3 region is CASGRGDMNTEAFF. The DNA for the CDR3 is TGCGCCTCCGGGAGGGGGGACATGAACACTGAAGCTTTCTTT. Using reference TRBV5-1 and TRBJ1-1 for the parts outside the CDR3, the full variable domain is KAGVTQTPRYLIKTRGQQVTLSCSPISGHRSVSWYQQTPGQGLQFLFEYFSETQRNKGNFPGRFSGRQFSNSRSEMNVSTLELGDSALYLCASGRGDMNTEAFFGQGTRLTVV.

The chain joins TRBV5-1 to TRBJ1-1; the D gene is possibly TRBD1 (5 bases). V lost 0 bases and J 5 bases, leaving 11 bases between the germline ends. This CDR3 has 14 residues. Per the germline V gene, CDR1 is SGHRS and CDR2 is YFSETQ. CDR3 region: CASSLGSTGTEAFF. As DNA, the CDR3 is TGCGCCAGCAGCTTGGGCAGTACAGGTACTGAAGCTTTCTTT. Looking up the rest from reference TRBV5-1 and TRBJ1-1 gives the full variable domain: KAGVTQTPRYLIKTRGQQVTLSCSPISGHRSVSWYQQTPGQGLQFLFEYFSETQRNKGNFPGRFSGRQFSNSRSEMNVSTLELGDSALYLCASSLGSTGTEAFFGQGTRLTVV.

This chain links TRBV18 with TRBJ1-4; 7 bases match TRBD1. V dropped 3 bases and J dropped 3; count of bases not matched to a gene: 4. This CDR3 is built from 15 residues. From germline, CDR1 is KGHSH and CDR2 LQKENI. CDR3 amino acids: CASSPRQGPNEKLFF. In DNA form, the CDR3 reads TGTGCCAGCTCACCGAGACAGGGTCCTAATGAAAAACTGTTTTTT.

This clone occurred a few times. The chain uses TRBV27 and TRBJ2-7, with TRBD1 as a possible D gene (6 bases). Germline CDR1 and CDR2: MNHEY and SMNVEV (reference sequence). With 6 bases removed from V and 6 bases from J, the gap between germline ends came to 18 bases. The CDR3 has 14 amino acids. CDR3 in amino acids: CASSRYRVEGEQYF. In DNA form, the CDR3 reads TGTGCCAGCAGCCGATACAGGGTGGAAGGCGAGCAGTACTTC.

The rearrangement joins TRBV28 to TRBJ1-5, with a weak D call TRBD1 (5 bases). Per the germline V gene, CDR1 is MDHEN and CDR2 is SYDVKM. V lost 7 bases, J lost 9 bases, and 16 bases lay in between. The CDR3 is 13 residues long. The CDR3 coding sequence is TGTGCCAGCATCAAAGGGGCCGTTCGGCCCCAGCATTTT. Residues: CASIKGAVRPQHF.

The table lists this clone with a count of one. A read error may produce the germline difference seen at one junction end. The gene calls are TRBV7-9 and TRBJ1-5, with TRBD1 matching 8 bases. Germline V CDR1 and CDR2: SEHNR, FQNEAQ (reference sequence). This CDR3 region has 15 residues. The CDR3 nucleotides are TGTTCCAGCAGCTCCACGACAGGGACAGGTCAGCCCCAGCATTTT. Amino acid sequence: CSSSSTTGTGQPQHF.

The chain uses TRBV25-1 and TRBJ1-4; D is ambiguous. The germline gives CDR1 MGHDK, CDR2 SYGVNS. V lost 6 bases to trimming and J lost 4 bases, with 12 bases between them. This CDR3 contains 14 residues. The CDR3 DNA is TGTGCCAGCAGACCAGCTGCGGGTAATGAAAAACTGTTTTTT. This translates into CASRPAAGNEKLFF. Full variable domain (remainder filled in from reference TRBV25-1 and TRBJ1-4): EADIYQTPRYLVIGTGKKITLECSQTMGHDKMYWYQQDPGMELHLIHYSYGVNSTEKGDLSSESTVSRIRTEHFPLTLESARPSHTSQYLCASRPAAGNEKLFFGSGTQLSVL.

The rearrangement links TRBV11-3 to TRBJ2-7; TRBD1 matches 7 bases. CDR1 is SGHNT and CDR2 is YENEEA in the germline V gene. Trimming at V came to 10 bases and at J to 4 bases, leaving 16 bases not matched to a gene. The CDR3 length is 15 residues. CDR3 protein: CATSDRDRLIYEQYF. CDR3 nucleotide sequence: TGTGCCACCTCTGACAGGGACCGCCTAATATACGAGCAGTACTTC.